This T cell receptor beta chain was recorded in a study of cytomegalovirus exposure and HLA in healthy donors. Study findings and constraints: Exclusion as indistinguishable affected some V segments, including TRBV6-2 and TRBV6-3. TCR beta V segments were, for the most part, productive about 87% or about 30% of the time in an earlier analysis. Among TCR sequences, most were rare, though some public TCRs appeared in many donors. In a later analysis, at a false discovery rate of 0.05, over 15,000 TCR beta sequences were associated with HLA alleles.

The CDR3 is 13 amino acids. Per germline, CDR1 SGHNT and CDR2 YYREEE (reference sequence). Trimming removed 4 bases at V and 5 bases at J, with 12 bases between. This clone was picked up a small number of times. Its antigen is unknown. PCR employed 60 Vbeta and 13 Jbeta primers. The repertoire was sequenced with immunoSEQ multiplex PCR; TCRdb's copy has only in-frame clones and lacks some. The sample yields fewer than 100,000 clones, approximately 80% seen once. Input material: PBMCs. This chain uses TRBV5-4 with TRBJ1-1, with D perhaps TRBD1 (6 bases). The sequence was collected from a middle-aged man in good health and CMV-seronegative. The CDR3, as DNA: TGTGCCAGCAGCCGAGCAGGGGAGACTGAAGCTTTCTTT. Amino acid sequence: CASSRAGETEAFF.